These T cell receptor beta chains were read from a single sample in a study of blood T cell repertoires in COVID-19. This table comes from immunoSEQ multiplex PCR, and its TCRdb copy is limited to in-frame clones, with some not included. The sample lists under 150,000 clones; approximately 91% were seen once. Sequences were obtained from peripheral blood. The receptors originated from a man between 50 and 59 years old with active or convalescent COVID-19. Each CDR3 is given with its conserved first and last residue. Fields, in order: D gene, J gene, CDR3 length, V gene, clone size, CDR3 DNA, CDR3 protein. The D gene is left open where the match is weak. Clone size is stated in some rows and not others, as once, few, many or a class when expanded.

d_gene: -; j_gene: TRBJ2-7; len: 12; v_gene: TRBV7-9; abundance: -; CDR3nt: TGTGCCAGCAGCGAGCGGACCTACGAGCAGTACTTC; CDR3aa: CASSERTYEQYF
d_gene: -; j_gene: TRBJ1-1; len: 20; v_gene: TRBV18; abundance: -; CDR3nt: TGTGCCAGCTCACCGGACCTTGGTGGGGGGATCGGCACCACGAACACTGAAGCTTTCTTT; CDR3aa: CASSPDLGGGIGTTNTEAFF
d_gene: TRBD1; j_gene: TRBJ2-2; len: 16; v_gene: TRBV7-3; abundance: -; CDR3nt: TGTGCCAGCAGCTCAATGGGGCAGGGGGCTAGCGGGGAGCTGTTTTTT; CDR3aa: CASSSMGQGASGELFF
d_gene: TRBD1; j_gene: TRBJ1-2; len: 14; v_gene: TRBV6-5; abundance: -; CDR3nt: TGTGCCAGCAGTTACATGCAGGGACAGTATGGCTACACCTTC; CDR3aa: CASSYMQGQYGYTF
d_gene: TRBD2; j_gene: TRBJ2-1; len: 14; v_gene: TRBV28; abundance: -; CDR3nt: TGTGCCAGCAGTCTAGCGGGAGGGTTCGCTGAGCAGTTCTTC; CDR3aa: CASSLAGGFAEQFF
d_gene: -; j_gene: TRBJ2-7; len: 14; v_gene: TRBV18; abundance: -; CDR3nt: TGTGCCAGCTCACCAGGGGGCTTCTCCTACGAGCAGTACTTC; CDR3aa: CASSPGGFSYEQYF
d_gene: -; j_gene: TRBJ1-3; len: 16; v_gene: TRBV7-3; abundance: -; CDR3nt: TGTGCCAGCAGCCTGGGCCCGACACTCTCTGGAAACACCATATATTTT; CDR3aa: CASSLGPTLSGNTIYF
d_gene: TRBD2; j_gene: TRBJ2-1; len: 17; v_gene: TRBV5-3; abundance: -; CDR3nt: TGTGCCAGAAGCTTGGTCCTAGCGGGTCTATCCTACAATGAGCAGTTCTTC; CDR3aa: CARSLVLAGLSYNEQFF
d_gene: TRBD1; j_gene: TRBJ1-1; len: 14; v_gene: TRBV27; abundance: -; CDR3nt: TGTGCCAGCAGTTTCCGGACAGGGTGGACTGAAGCTTTCTTT; CDR3aa: CASSFRTGWTEAFF
d_gene: TRBD1; j_gene: TRBJ2-7; len: 14; v_gene: TRBV5-1; abundance: -; CDR3nt: TGCGCCAGCAGGCAAACAGGGGGCCACTACGAGCAGTACTTC; CDR3aa: CASRQTGGHYEQYF
d_gene: TRBD2; j_gene: TRBJ2-3; len: 16; v_gene: TRBV7-2; abundance: -; CDR3nt: TGTGCCAGCAGCTTAGCGGCGGGAGGCAGCACAGATACGCAGTATTTT; CDR3aa: CASSLAAGGSTDTQYF
d_gene: -; j_gene: TRBJ1-5; len: 14; v_gene: TRBV7-8; abundance: few; CDR3nt: TGTGCCAGCAGCTGGGCATCTAGCAATCAGCCCCAGCATTTT; CDR3aa: CASSWASSNQPQHF
d_gene: TRBD2; j_gene: TRBJ2-3; len: 14; v_gene: TRBV19; abundance: -; CDR3nt: TGTGCCAGTAGTTTCGCGGGAGCGGGAGATACGCAGTATTTT; CDR3aa: CASSFAGAGDTQYF
d_gene: -; j_gene: TRBJ2-5; len: 15; v_gene: TRBV29-1; abundance: -; CDR3nt: TGCAGCGTACCCGGCGGGGCGTCCGGAGGAGAGACCCAGTACTTC; CDR3aa: CSVPGGASGGETQYF
d_gene: -; j_gene: TRBJ1-4; len: 13; v_gene: TRBV6-6; abundance: -; CDR3nt: TGTGCCAGCACCCACGAGGGTGGGGAAAAACTGTTTTTT; CDR3aa: CASTHEGGEKLFF
d_gene: -; j_gene: TRBJ2-5; len: 15; v_gene: TRBV9; abundance: -; CDR3nt: TGTGCCAGCAGCGTCGACGTTAGCAGCCAAGAGACCCAGTACTTC; CDR3aa: CASSVDVSSQETQYF
d_gene: -; j_gene: TRBJ2-1; len: 17; v_gene: TRBV7-3; abundance: -; CDR3nt: TGTGCCAGCAGCTTAACCCCCCGGCGGACACGCTACAATGAGCAGTTCTTC; CDR3aa: CASSLTPRRTRYNEQFF
d_gene: TRBD1; j_gene: TRBJ2-7; len: 15; v_gene: TRBV18; abundance: once; CDR3nt: TGTGCCAGCTCACGGGACAGGGGAAGCTCCTACGAGCAGTACTTC; CDR3aa: CASSRDRGSSYEQYF
d_gene: -; j_gene: TRBJ2-1; len: 14; v_gene: TRBV5-1; abundance: -; CDR3nt: TGCGCCAGCAGCTTGGAATCAGAGAGGAATGAGCAGTTCTTC; CDR3aa: CASSLESERNEQFF
d_gene: TRBD1; j_gene: TRBJ1-6; len: 16; v_gene: TRBV4-2; abundance: -; CDR3nt: TGTGCCAGCAGCCAAGATTACGACAGGGTCAATTCACCCCTCCACTTT; CDR3aa: CASSQDYDRVNSPLHF
d_gene: -; j_gene: TRBJ1-2; len: 15; v_gene: TRBV19; abundance: -; CDR3nt: TGTGCCAGTAGTATGGCCCCCCCTGAGGACTATGGCTACACCTTC; CDR3aa: CASSMAPPEDYGYTF
d_gene: TRBD2; j_gene: TRBJ2-1; len: 16; v_gene: TRBV18; abundance: -; CDR3nt: TGTGCCAGCTCCCTCGGAAGCGGGAGGGCCCACAATGAGCAGTTCTTC; CDR3aa: CASSLGSGRAHNEQFF
d_gene: TRBD1; j_gene: TRBJ1-2; len: 14; v_gene: TRBV5-1; abundance: -; CDR3nt: TGCGCCAGCAGCGTGGGACAGGGGGCGGAGGGCTACACCTTC; CDR3aa: CASSVGQGAEGYTF
d_gene: TRBD2; j_gene: TRBJ2-1; len: 15; v_gene: TRBV7-2; abundance: -; CDR3nt: TGTGCCAGCAGCTCCTTAGCGGGCCCCTACAATGAGCAGTTCTTC; CDR3aa: CASSSLAGPYNEQFF
d_gene: TRBD1; j_gene: TRBJ1-4; len: 18; v_gene: TRBV5-1; abundance: -; CDR3nt: TGCGCCAGCAGACGGGGCGGGACAGGGGGCAGTGCTAATGAAAAACTGTTTTTT; CDR3aa: CASRRGGTGGSANEKLFF
d_gene: -; j_gene: TRBJ1-3; len: 15; v_gene: TRBV3-1/TRBV3-2; abundance: -; CDR3nt: TGTGCCAGCAGCCAAGTGGCCAGCTCTGGAAACACCATATATTTT; CDR3aa: CASSQVASSGNTIYF
d_gene: TRBD2; j_gene: TRBJ2-3; len: 15; v_gene: TRBV15; abundance: -; CDR3nt: TGTGCCACCAGCCGACTAGCGGGTAGCACAGATACGCAGTATTTT; CDR3aa: CATSRLAGSTDTQYF
d_gene: TRBD2; j_gene: TRBJ2-1; len: 15; v_gene: TRBV6-1; abundance: -; CDR3nt: TGTGCCAGCAGTGAAGATAGCGGGATTATGCGTGAGCAGTTCTTC; CDR3aa: CASSEDSGIMREQFF